Each of the 23 T cell receptor beta chains below was sequenced from the same sample in a study of shared clonotypes between healthy human individuals. Here immunoSEQ multiplex PCR was the method, and the copy in TCRdb shows in-frame clones only, minus some. The table has some 630,000 clones, 72% seen once. Sequencing was done on a sample of memory CD4+ T cells sorted from blood. The subset is: CD45RA-negative fraction. The receptors derive from a woman aged 25 to 39 in good health.

This chain connects TRBV5-1 to TRBJ2-1, with D tentatively TRBD2 (5 bases). V was pared by 0 bases and J by 4 bases, with 11 bases between. Germline V lookup: CDR1 SGHRS, CDR2 YFSETQ. CDR3 length: 15 residues. The CDR3 nucleotides read TGCGCCAGCAGCTTGGACCAAACTAGTTACAATGAGCAGTTCTTC. Translating it yields CASSLDQTSYNEQFF.

This clone was seen a few times. The V and J genes are TRBV19 and TRBJ2-1; 7 bases map to TRBD1. Germline V CDR1 and CDR2: LNHDA, SQIVND (reference sequence). V gave up 0 bases and J gave up 8 bases; unmatched junction bases: 13. This CDR3 has 17 amino acids. The DNA for the CDR3 is TGTGCCAGTAGTATAGACGGTAGGAGACAGGGTACCTATGAGCAGTTCTTC. It encodes CASSIDGRRQGTYEQFF.

About this clone itself: A junction boundary mismatches the germline segment, possibly from a read error. This CDR3 is CASTYRDGYEQYF. CDR3 DNA sequence: TGTGCCAGCACTTACAGGGACGGGTACGAGCAGTACTTC. J is TRBJ2-7 and V is TRBV6-5, with D possibly being TRBD1 (6 bases). The CDR3 has 13 residues. Germline-derived CDR1 and CDR2 are MNHEY and SVGAGI.

This clone showed up just a few times. The rearrangement links TRBV7-8 to TRBJ1-2; 7 nucleotides agree with TRBD1. The V segment lost 5 bases and the J segment 4 bases; nucleotides outside the gene matches: 4. This CDR3 is 13 amino acids long. Germline CDR1 and CDR2: SGHVS and FQNEAQ. The CDR3 DNA sequence: TGTGCCAGCAGCCAGGGACAGTCCTATGGCTACACCTTC. It translates to CASSQGQSYGYTF. Using reference TRBV7-8 and TRBJ1-2 for the parts outside the CDR3, the full variable domain is GAGVSQSPRYKVAKRGQDVALRCDPISGHVSLFWYQQALGQGPEFLTYFQNEAQLDKSGLPSDRFFAERPEGSVSTLKIQRTQQEDSAVYLCASSQGQSYGYTFGSGTRLTVV.

The chain links TRBV7-2 to TRBJ1-5; no firm D call. Germline V gene data show CDR1 as SGHTA and CDR2 as FQGNSA. The CDR3 is 15 residues long. V was trimmed by 7 bases and J by 5 bases, leaving 18 bases between them. The CDR3 region is CASTKSVLTDQPQHF. CDR3 nucleotide sequence: TGTGCCAGCACCAAAAGCGTCTTAACCGATCAGCCCCAGCATTTT.

The chain combines TRBV7-2 with TRBJ2-1; unclear D gene. Between the trimmed V and J ends, which lost 1 base and 8 bases, there was a span of 9 bases. CDR1 and CDR2 from the germline V gene are SGHTA and FQGNSA. The CDR3 has 13 residues. CDR3 residues: CASSLVGNYEQFF. The CDR3, as DNA: TGTGCCAGCAGCTTAGTTGGGAACTATGAGCAGTTCTTC.

Only a few counts were recorded for this clone. The rearrangement joins TRBV4-2 to TRBJ2-7; no definite D call. V gave up 0 bases and J gave up 4 bases, with 7 bases separating them. Germline values: CDR1 LGHNA, CDR2 YNFKEQ. The CDR3 loop spans 13 amino acids. The CDR3 sequence: CASSQEPRYEQYF. As DNA, the CDR3 is TGTGCCAGCAGCCAAGAACCCAGATACGAGCAGTACTTC.

The V and J genes are TRBV25-1 and TRBJ2-7, with D possibly being TRBD1 or TRBD2 (5 bases each). The V gene lost 8 bases and the J gene lost 3 bases, with 17 bases spanning the gap. CDR3 length: 14 residues. Germline loops: CDR1 MGHDK, CDR2 SYGVNS. CDR3 nucleotide sequence: TGTGCCAGCGGGGTCGGGGCCCTTAGCTACGAGCAGTACTTC. This gives the protein CASGVGALSYEQYF.

This chain uses TRBV25-1 with TRBJ1-3, with D unresolved. Trimming pared 1 base from V and 4 bases from J, leaving 8 bases between. CDR1 is MGHDK, CDR2 SYGVNS, per germline. The CDR3 consists of 14 residues. Here the CDR3 reads CASSEFAYGNTIYF. The CDR3 DNA reads TGTGCCAGCAGTGAATTTGCTTACGGAAACACCATATATTTT.

J is TRBJ2-4 and V is TRBV10-3, with 10 positions matching TRBD2. There are 15 residues in the CDR3. J lost 3 bases, V lost 6 bases, and 5 bases had no gene match. From germline, CDR1 is ENHRY and CDR2 SYGVKD. The CDR3 loop reads CAISLEREGKNIQYF. CDR3 bases: TGTGCCATCAGCCTAGAGCGGGAGGGCAAAAACATTCAGTACTTC.

This chain links TRBV7-8 with TRBJ1-4; D remains unclear. Trimming took off 1 base at V and 2 bases at J, with 5 bases between the two ends. The CDR3 runs to 14 residues. Germline values: CDR1 SGHVS, CDR2 FQNEAQ. This CDR3 reads CASSLGRTNEKLFF. CDR3 bases: TGTGCCAGCAGCTTAGGCCGGACTAATGAAAAACTGTTTTTT.

This chain uses TRBV30 with TRBJ2-5; no firm D call. This CDR3 spans 12 amino acids. Looked up from germline, CDR1 is GTSNPN and CDR2 is SVGIG (reference sequence). Trimming removed 3 bases from V and 5 bases from J, with 10 bases in between. CDR3 protein: CAWRASGETQYF. CDR3 DNA: TGTGCCTGGAGGGCGTCTGGGGAGACCCAGTACTTC.

The genes are TRBV5-4 and TRBJ2-2; D is ambiguous. V was cut by 1 base and J by 1 base, with 5 bases left in between. The CDR3 runs to 14 residues. Germline-derived CDR1 and CDR2 are SGHNT and YYREEE (reference sequence). CDR3 sequence: CASSLYVNTGELFF. The CDR3 DNA reads as TGTGCCAGCAGCTTGTATGTGAACACCGGGGAGCTGTTTTTT.

The chain links TRBV6-5 to TRBJ1-2; possibly TRBD1 for D (5 bases). The germline V and J ends were trimmed by 10 bases and 6 bases, with 9 bases remaining between them. Germline CDR1 is MNHEY and CDR2 is SVGAGI. The CDR3 loop spans 10 amino acids. This CDR3 reads CAKPGDGYTF. The CDR3 DNA reads TGTGCCAAACCGGGGGATGGCTACACCTTC.

J is TRBJ2-3 and V is TRBV28; D not certain. With 6 bases removed from V and 3 bases from J, the gap between germline ends came to 4 bases. The germline CDR1 and CDR2 sequences are MDHEN and SYDVKM. The CDR3 loop spans 11 amino acids. This CDR3 reads CASRGTDTQYF. The CDR3 DNA is TGTGCCAGCAGGGGGACAGATACGCAGTATTTT.

The CDR3 bases are TGTGCCAGTAGCACAGGCAACACTGAAGCTTTCTTT. Its protein product is CASSTGNTEAFF. This chain uses TRBV6-6 with TRBJ1-1, with D perhaps TRBD1 (5 bases). V lost 9 bases to trimming and J lost 2 bases, with 10 bases between them. This CDR3 has 12 residues. The germline CDR1 and CDR2 sequences are MNHNY and SVGAGI (reference sequence).

This chain connects TRBV6-5 to TRBJ2-3, with 7 bases that match TRBD2. The CDR3 contains 14 residues. V dropped 6 bases and J dropped 2; count of bases not matched to a gene: 5. Germline V lookup: CDR1 MNHEY, CDR2 SVGAGI. CDR3 coding DNA: TGTGCCAGCAGCCGGGACTACGACACAGATACGCAGTATTTT. Amino acid sequence: CASSRDYDTDTQYF.

In its sample, this clone was seen many times. Different DNA sequences within this sample yield the same CDR3. The chain combines TRBV4-1 with TRBJ2-1; D is unclear. This CDR3 region has 11 residues. V was pared by 1 base and J by 9 bases, with 4 bases between. The germline gives CDR1 MGHRA, CDR2 YSYEKL. The CDR3 here is CASSQAGEQFF. The CDR3 nucleotides read TGCGCCAGCAGCCAAGCTGGTGAGCAGTTCTTC.

The CDR3 DNA reads TGTGCCAGCAGCTTAGGAGGGATTTTCTACGAGCAGTACTTC. Protein: CASSLGGIFYEQYF. The chain joins TRBV7-9 to TRBJ2-7; TRBD2 is a possible D gene (5 bases). This CDR3 is built from 14 residues. Trimming removed 1 base at V and 3 bases at J, with 10 bases between. Germline CDR1 and CDR2: SEHNR and FQNEAQ (reference sequence).

The rearrangement uses TRBV29-1 and TRBJ2-5; 7 bases fit TRBD1. The CDR3 is 13 residues long. CDR1 is SQVTM and CDR2 is ANQGSEA in the germline V gene. V gave up 6 bases and J gave up 2 bases; unmatched junction bases: 6. CDR3 DNA sequence: TGCAGCGTCGACAGGGACAGTCAAGAGACCCAGTACTTC. This sequence encodes CSVDRDSQETQYF.

Remarks on this clone: Additional DNA sequences in this sample encode the identical CDR3. This chain connects TRBV30 to TRBJ2-5; D is perhaps TRBD2 (5 bases). Germline V gene lookup returns CDR1 GTSNPN and CDR2 SVGIG (reference sequence). CDR3 length: 14 residues. Trimming shortened V by 0 bases and J by 2 bases, and 10 bases separated the two germline ends. CDR3 sequence reads: CAWSVRGLQETQYF. DNA of the CDR3: TGTGCCTGGAGTGTACGTGGACTGCAAGAGACCCAGTACTTC.

V gene TRBV10-3 combines with J gene TRBJ1-1; the D gene is possibly TRBD1 (5 bases). Germline CDR1 ENHRY, CDR2 SYGVKD. The CDR3 extends over 14 amino acids. Between the trimmed V and J ends, which lost 3 bases and 8 bases, there was a span of 16 bases. Here the CDR3 DNA reads TGTGCCATCAGTGAAGATCGGGACGGGAGGGAAGCTTTCTTT. Translated: CAISEDRDGREAFF.

J is TRBJ2-7 and V is TRBV19, with 10 bases aligning to TRBD2. Germline CDR1 reads LNHDA; CDR2 reads SQIVND (reference sequence). V dropped 1 base and J dropped 1; count of bases not matched to a gene: 7. CDR3 size: 17 residues. This CDR3 is CASSIATGTSESYEQYF. As DNA, the CDR3 is TGTGCCAGTAGTATAGCGACTGGGACTAGCGAATCCTACGAGCAGTACTTC.